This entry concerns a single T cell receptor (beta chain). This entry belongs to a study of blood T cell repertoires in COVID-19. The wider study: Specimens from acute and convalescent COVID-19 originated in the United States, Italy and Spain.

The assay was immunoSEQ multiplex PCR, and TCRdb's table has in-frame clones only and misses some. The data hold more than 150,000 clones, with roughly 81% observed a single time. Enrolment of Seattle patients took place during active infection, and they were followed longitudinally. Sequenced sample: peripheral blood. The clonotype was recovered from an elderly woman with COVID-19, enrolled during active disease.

CDR3 in DNA: TGTGCCAGTAGTATAGTGTCGCTGGGCGCCAACGTCCTGACTTTC. Its protein is CASSIVSLGANVLTF. The gene calls are TRBV19 and TRBJ2-6; no definite D call. Between the trimmed V and J ends, which lost 1 base and 7 bases, there was a span of 11 bases. The CDR3 has 15 amino acids. Germline CDR1 and CDR2: LNHDA and SQIVND (reference sequence).